This TCR beta chain was sequenced during a study of blood T cells in healthy people across ages. Study-level results: Per-million-T-cell TCR beta diversity fell roughly linearly with age. Diversity was estimated from one million T cells, and these estimates were considered underestimates.

With a J-beta primer mix and a sample-barcoded 5' primer, a second PCR ran about 7 to 12 cycles. From each sample, at least 3 million paired-end reads containing CDR3 were obtained. TCRdb re-called the 5' RACE reads with MiXCR, one entry per CDR3 protein. The table records about 830,000 distinct CDR3 sequences, around 62% of them present only once. Germline lookup yields CDR1 SGHDN and CDR2 FVKESK. This CDR3 spans 16 amino acids. Trimming cost V 6 bases and J 2 bases, with 18 bases left between them. Remarks on this clonotype: Its matching antigen is unknown.

The TCR comes from a man aged 25 to 45 in good health. Material: blood. The chain carries TRBV14 and TRBJ2-3; D possibly corresponds to TRBD1 (5 bases). The CDR3 region is CASRQDNPKITDTQYF. DNA for the CDR3: TGTGCCAGCAGACAGGACAATCCGAAAATCACAGATACGCAGTATTTT.